These 21 T cell receptor beta chains share one sample of origin, sequenced in a study of blood T cell repertoires in COVID-19. Repertoires were generated with immunoSEQ multiplex PCR, while TCRdb's copy carries only in-frame clones and drops some. The sample holds about 370,000 clones; roughly 91% are singletons and the top ten take about 1.7%. The sequencing input was PBMCs or T cells enriched from blood (not recorded which). These receptors all stem from a woman between 25 and 40 years old who had recovered from COVID-19.

The chain uses TRBV19 and TRBJ2-3, with 11 nucleotides matching TRBD2. CDR1 and CDR2 from the germline V gene are LNHDA and SQIVND (reference sequence). CDR3 size: 15 residues. With V trimmed by 5 bases and J by 2 bases, 3 bases remained unmatched. CDR3 amino acids: CASSSGLAATDTQYF. DNA for the CDR3: TGTGCCAGTAGTTCGGGACTAGCGGCCACAGATACGCAGTATTTT.

The chain has TRBV4-1 and TRBJ1-4; TRBD1 might be the D (5 bases). Trimming cost V 4 bases and J 3 bases, with 15 bases left between them. CDR1 is MGHRA, CDR2 YSYEKL, per germline. This CDR3 contains 16 residues. CDR3: CASSRLTGGSNEKLFF. The CDR3 DNA reads TGCGCCAGCAGCCGACTAACGGGGGGGTCTAATGAAAAACTGTTTTTT.

This clone showed up just a few times. The chain couples TRBV18 to TRBJ2-3; 7 nucleotides match TRBD2. The V and J ends lost 3 bases and 0 bases, in that order; junction bases with no gene match: 6. Per germline, CDR1 KGHSH and CDR2 LQKENI. The CDR3 extends over 16 amino acids. The CDR3 loop is CASSPGGWRSTDTQYF. The CDR3 nucleotides are TGTGCCAGCTCACCCGGGGGGTGGAGGAGCACAGATACGCAGTATTTT.

The gene calls are TRBV27 and TRBJ2-1; 9 bases match TRBD2. The CDR3 loop spans 16 amino acids. Germline trimming cut 0 bases from V and 6 bases from J; bases unmatched to any gene: 6. In germline, CDR1 is MNHEY, CDR2 SMNVEV (reference sequence). DNA for the CDR3: TGTGCCAGCAGTTTATCGCGGCTAGCGGGGCTCAATGAGCAGTTCTTC. Translated: CASSLSRLAGLNEQFF.

V usage is TRBV20-1 and J usage is TRBJ2-3; 10 bases map to TRBD2. The J segment lost 3 bases and the V segment lost 3 bases, leaving 9 bases of the junction unmatched. This CDR3 region has 16 residues. Germline V CDR1 and CDR2: DFQATT, SNEGSKA (reference sequence). The CDR3 sequence: CSASDLISGRTDTQYF. In DNA form, the CDR3 reads TGCAGTGCTAGTGACCTGATTAGCGGGAGGACAGATACGCAGTATTTT.

This rearrangement joins TRBV9 to TRBJ2-3; 8 bases fit TRBD1. The germline V gene has CDR1 SGDLS and CDR2 YYNGEE. CDR3 length: 14 residues. With 4 bases clipped from V and 4 bases from J, the junction kept 5 bases outside the gene matches. CDR3 region: CASSFGTGPDTQYF. For the CDR3, the DNA is TGTGCCAGCAGCTTTGGGACAGGACCAGATACGCAGTATTTT.

The rearrangement joins TRBV6-1 to TRBJ1-1; the D is unclear. This CDR3 comprises 15 residues. Germline V lookup: CDR1 MNHNS, CDR2 SASEGT. V lost 2 bases to trimming and J lost 5 bases, with 15 bases between them. CDR3 in amino acids: CASSELVHRGTEAFF. CDR3 DNA: TGTGCCAGCAGTGAATTGGTACACCGGGGAACTGAAGCTTTCTTT.

The chain couples TRBV7-9 to TRBJ2-2, with TRBD2 identical over 7 bases. V was clipped by 2 bases and J by 1 base; unmatched bases: 1. Germline CDR1 and CDR2: SEHNR and FQNEAQ (reference sequence). The CDR3 totals 15 residues. CDR3 nucleotides: TGTGCCAGCAGCTTATCTAGCGGGAACACCGGGGAGCTGTTTTTT. Translating it yields CASSLSSGNTGELFF.

The V call is TRBV6-6, the J call TRBJ1-1, with D perhaps TRBD1 (5 bases). V dropped 3 bases and J dropped 4 bases, with 9 bases sitting between them. This CDR3 is built from 13 residues. The germline V gene has CDR1 MNHNY and CDR2 SVGAGI (reference sequence). CDR3 loop: CASSYQGGTEAFF. In nucleotides, the CDR3 is TGTGCCAGCAGTTATCAGGGCGGCACTGAAGCTTTCTTT.

In nucleotides, the CDR3 is TGTGCCAGCAGCCAACCAAGGGGCCCCTACGAGCAGTACTTC. Protein: CASSQPRGPYEQYF. This chain joins TRBV7-9 and TRBJ2-7; D possibly corresponds to TRBD1 (5 bases). Germline V CDR1 and CDR2: SEHNR, FQNEAQ (reference sequence). V dropped 5 bases and J dropped 2 bases, with 13 bases sitting between them. CDR3 length: 14 amino acids.

The genes are TRBV4-2 and TRBJ1-1; TRBD1 is a possible D gene (5 bases). V lost 0 bases, J lost 10 bases, and 12 bases lay in between. This CDR3 region has 13 residues. From germline, CDR1 is LGHNA and CDR2 YNFKEQ. The CDR3 region has the DNA TGTGCCAGCAGCCAAGAAGGAGGGGAAGGAGCTTTCTTT. Protein: CASSQEGGEGAFF.

This clone occurred many times. The chain links TRBV18 to TRBJ1-4, with 8 bases matching TRBD1. Trimming cost V 3 bases and J 8 bases; bases outside gene matches: 5. This CDR3 is built from 14 residues. Germline lookup yields CDR1 KGHSH and CDR2 LQKENI. CDR3 amino acids: CASSPAQGVEKLFF. For the CDR3, the DNA is TGTGCCAGCTCACCGGCACAGGGGGTGGAAAAACTGTTTTTT.

CDR3 DNA sequence: TGTGCCTGGAGCTCTGGACTAGAGGGCGAGCAGTACTTC. Amino acid sequence: CAWSSGLEGEQYF. The J gene is TRBJ2-7, the V gene TRBV30, with 7 bases fitting TRBD2. The CDR3 runs 13 residues. The ends lost 3 bases at V and 6 bases at J; junction bases unmatched: 8. Germline V lookup: CDR1 GTSNPN, CDR2 SVGIG (reference sequence).

In regard to this clone: Other nucleotide sequences from this sample produce the same CDR3. This chain links TRBV5-1 with TRBJ1-3; D is ambiguous. Trimming removed 0 bases at V and 0 bases at J, with 4 bases between. The CDR3 covers 14 residues. Germline V gene data show CDR1 as SGHRS and CDR2 as YFSETQ. CDR3 protein: CASSLAGSGNTIYF. In nucleotides, the CDR3 is TGCGCCAGCAGCTTGGCGGGCTCTGGAAACACCATATATTTT.

The table lists this clone with a count of one. The rearrangement uses TRBV27 and TRBJ1-2; tentative D call: TRBD1 (5 bases). Looked up from germline, CDR1 is MNHEY and CDR2 is SMNVEV (reference sequence). The ends were cut back, 6 bases at V and 4 bases at J, with 18 bases in the middle. This CDR3 has 15 residues. The CDR3 here is CASRGGWRSFYGYTF. The DNA of the CDR3 is TGTGCCAGCAGGGGGGGTTGGAGATCATTCTATGGCTACACCTTC.

This chain uses TRBV3-1 (or the pseudogene TRBV3-2) with TRBJ1-4; 8 positions agree with TRBD1. This CDR3 contains 16 residues. J gave up 12 bases and V 4 bases, and 16 bases lay outside the gene matches. Germline V lookup: CDR1 LGHDT, CDR2 YNNKEL (reference sequence). The CDR3: CASSLKGGTGYGELFF. CDR3 coding DNA: TGTGCCAGCAGCCTGAAGGGGGGGACAGGTTATGGGGAACTGTTTTTT.

The chain uses TRBV5-1 and TRBJ2-3; 13 nucleotides align to TRBD2. The CDR3 has 15 amino acids. CDR1 and CDR2 from the germline V gene are SGHRS and YFSETQ. V was clipped by 2 bases and J by 9 bases; unmatched bases: 6. CDR3 nucleotide sequence: TGCGCCAGCAGCTTCACCGGGACTAGCGGGGCCACGCAGTATTTT. Residues: CASSFTGTSGATQYF.

The chain has TRBV7-3 and TRBJ2-6, with TRBD2 identical over 7 bases. The junction had 7 bases not matched to a gene; V was cut back by 8 bases and J by 0 bases. Germline CDR1 reads SGHTA; CDR2 reads FQGTGA. The CDR3 is 16 residues long. CDR3 loop: CASGIGGFSGANVLTF. In nucleotides, the CDR3 is TGTGCCAGCGGGATCGGGGGGTTCTCTGGGGCCAACGTCCTGACTTTC.

The genes are TRBV6-5 and TRBJ2-7; D might be TRBD1 (7 bases). Trimming took off 8 bases at V and 5 bases at J, with 13 bases between the two ends. Germline V lookup: CDR1 MNHEY, CDR2 SVGAGI. This CDR3 contains 12 residues. The CDR3 DNA is TGTGCCAGCGGAACCAGGGGGGACGAGCAGTACTTC. This codes for CASGTRGDEQYF.

The CDR3: CASSVGERGTEAFF. DNA for the CDR3: TGTGCCAGCAGTGTTGGAGAGAGAGGCACTGAAGCTTTCTTT. The chain couples TRBV2 to TRBJ1-1; D unclear. Trimming took off 4 bases at V and 4 bases at J, with 13 bases between the two ends. Looked up from germline, CDR1 is SNHLY and CDR2 is FYNNEI. This CDR3 comprises 14 residues.

This clone was seen a few times. Other DNA sequences in the sample encode the same CDR3. The chain uses TRBV27 and TRBJ1-1, with TRBD1 identical over 8 bases. The V segment lost 4 bases and the J segment 4 bases; nucleotides outside the gene matches: 8. This CDR3 has 15 residues. CDR1 and CDR2 (germline): MNHEY, SMNVEV (reference sequence). The CDR3: CASSSGQGVRTEAFF. The CDR3 DNA is TGTGCCAGCAGTTCCGGACAGGGTGTACGCACTGAAGCTTTCTTT.